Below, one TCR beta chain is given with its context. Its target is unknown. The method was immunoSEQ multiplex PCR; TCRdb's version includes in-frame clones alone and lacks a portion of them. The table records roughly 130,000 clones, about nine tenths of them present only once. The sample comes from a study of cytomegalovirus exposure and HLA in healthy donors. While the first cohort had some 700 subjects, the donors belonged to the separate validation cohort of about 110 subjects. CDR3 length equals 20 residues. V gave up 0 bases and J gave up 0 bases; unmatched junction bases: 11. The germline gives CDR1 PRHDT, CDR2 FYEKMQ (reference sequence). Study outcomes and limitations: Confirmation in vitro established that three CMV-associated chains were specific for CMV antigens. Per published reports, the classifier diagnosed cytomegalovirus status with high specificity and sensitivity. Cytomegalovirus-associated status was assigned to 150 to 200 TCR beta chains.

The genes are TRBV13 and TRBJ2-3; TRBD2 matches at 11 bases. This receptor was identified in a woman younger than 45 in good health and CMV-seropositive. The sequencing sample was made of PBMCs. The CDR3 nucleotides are TGTGCCAGCAGCTTAGGTCCGACTAGCGGGATCAGTCCTAGCACAGATACGCAGTATTTT. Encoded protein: CASSLGPTSGISPSTDTQYF.